This entry describes one TCR beta chain. Its specific antigen is unknown. Within one base of it there is no much larger clone, and no base qualities were kept. This sample stems from a study of cytomegalovirus exposure and HLA in healthy donors (dated by TCRdb to between 2016 and 2019). Context from the whole study: A later analysis indicated that the roughly 130 validation repertoires were generated on the platform also employed for the approximately 700 repertoires of the first cohort. The aim of the study was to test whether cataloging public T cell receptors could identify signatures of past pathogen exposure. The study combined high-throughput TCR immunosequencing, statistical association of individual TCRs with disease status, and machine learning to predict cytomegalovirus infection status. A separate validation cohort of about 110 different subjects was used in addition to the roughly 700-subject first cohort. Results and caveats for the whole study, not just this receptor: The classifier was reported to diagnose cytomegalovirus status with high specificity and sensitivity in both the original cohort and the validation cohort. In vitro tests confirmed that a few of the cytomegalovirus-associated TCR beta chains recognize cytomegalovirus antigens. The study listed 150 to 200 TCR beta chains as associated with cytomegalovirus. It was suggested by the authors that the approach could potentially be generalized to other disease states and immunological phenotypes. A later analysis had no HLA typing for the validation cohort, so co-occurrence there was scored across all 110 or so repertoires. Most TCR sequences were observed very rarely across donors, whereas some public TCRs were present in many individuals. In a later analysis, TCRs clustered in the first cohort were found to also tend to co-occur in the roughly 110 validation repertoires, with 94% of cluster scores above 0.

The library relied on the immunoSEQ multiplex PCR assay. The source study handled its data this way. A statistical classification framework was built to diagnose cytomegalovirus status from the catalog of TCR beta chain sequences. TCRdb holds this immuneACCESS table with in-frame rearrangements only. Some clones are missing; in checked studies, unresolved V genes explain under half, and the rest has no known cause. That table gives V, J and clone size, and the DNA gave D and trimming. The sample has some 86,000 clones on record, approximately 94% of them singletons. The ten largest clonotypes hold about 3.6% of the sample. Compared with germline, V lacks 8 bases and J lacks 3 bases; bases without a gene match: 10. The CDR3 covers 15 residues, taking in both the cysteine and the phenylalanine. Of all the DNA, just the CDR3 is kept, 45 bases in frame from base 1. The germline V gene (reference sequence) sets CDR1 to LNHDA and CDR2 to SQIVND.

The donors were included in the validation cohort of roughly 120 subjects, a group kept apart from the roughly 690-subject first cohort. This clonotype originated in a woman younger than 45 in good health and CMV-seronegative. Sequencing was carried out using PBMCs. The sequence links TRBV19 to TRBJ2-5; 9 middle bases align to TRBD1. The nucleotide sequence is TGTGCCAGTTCTAGCCGAGGGACAGGGAAAGAGACCCAGTACTTC. Translated, it reads CASSSRGTGKETQYF.